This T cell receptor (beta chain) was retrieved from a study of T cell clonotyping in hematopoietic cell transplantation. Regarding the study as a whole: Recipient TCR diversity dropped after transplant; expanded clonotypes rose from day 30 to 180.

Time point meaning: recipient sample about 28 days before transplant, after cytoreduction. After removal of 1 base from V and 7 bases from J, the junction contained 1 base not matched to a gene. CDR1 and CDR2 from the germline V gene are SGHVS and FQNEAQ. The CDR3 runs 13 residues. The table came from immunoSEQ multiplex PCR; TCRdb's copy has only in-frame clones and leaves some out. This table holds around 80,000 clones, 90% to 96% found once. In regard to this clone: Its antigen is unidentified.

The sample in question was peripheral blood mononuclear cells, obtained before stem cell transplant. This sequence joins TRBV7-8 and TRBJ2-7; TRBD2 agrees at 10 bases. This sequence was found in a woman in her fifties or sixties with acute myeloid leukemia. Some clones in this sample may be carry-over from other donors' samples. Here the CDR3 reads CASSLEREGEQYF. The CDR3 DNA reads TGTGCCAGCAGCTTAGAGCGGGAGGGGGAGCAGTACTTC. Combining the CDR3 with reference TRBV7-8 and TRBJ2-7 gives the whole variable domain GAGVSQSPRYKVAKRGQDVALRCDPISGHVSLFWYQQALGQGPEFLTYFQNEAQLDKSGLPSDRFFAERPEGSVSTLKIQRTQQEDSAVYLCASSLEREGEQYFGPGTRLTVT.